This record looks at one T cell receptor (beta chain) sequence and its context. Its target is not known. Per the germline V gene, CDR1 is KGHSH and CDR2 is LQKENI. The ends lost 4 bases at V and 1 base at J; junction bases unmatched: 3. CDR3 size: 15 residues. TCRdb reanalysed the 5' RACE reads using MiXCR and keeps one entry per CDR3 protein. Here the sample spans tens of thousands of distinct CDR3 sequences, around 25% being singletons. The data originate from a study of CD8 T cells in ankylosing spondylitis. General study findings and limits: A motif in TCR beta, a set of 8 or 9 highly homologous variants, appeared characteristic of ankylosing spondylitis blood. Significantly higher representation of disease-linked clones was reported for matched ankylosing spondylitis synovial fluid. Earlier literature documents some of the motif variants in reactive arthritis synovial fluid and blood.

The sample taken for sequencing was blood, either unsorted or a sorted T cell fraction (not recorded which). The clonotype comes from a male donor with ankylosing spondylitis or in good health (not recorded which). V usage is TRBV18 and J usage is TRBJ2-1; 8 nucleotides line up with TRBD2. As DNA, the CDR3 is TGTGCCAGCTCACACCGGGAGGGTTCCTACAATGAGCAGTTCTTC. Translating gives CASSHREGSYNEQFF. Full variable domain (missing parts from reference TRBV18 and TRBJ2-1): NAGVMQNPRHLVRRRGQEARLRCSPMKGHSHVYWYRQLPEEGLKFMVYLQKENIIDESGMPKERFSAEFPKEGPSILRIQQVVRGDSAAYFCASSHREGSYNEQFFGPGTRLTVL.